A selection of T cell receptor beta chains follows, all from one sample in a study of blood T cell repertoires in COVID-19. Profiling relied on immunoSEQ multiplex PCR, and the TCRdb table lists in-frame clones only, not all of them. The table lists around 270,000 clones, roughly 84% of them singletons. The specimen was peripheral blood. All receptors derive from a woman in her forties who had recovered from COVID-19. Each CDR3 is given with its conserved first and last residue. The D gene is left open where the match is weak. Clone size is given for some rows only: seen once, a few or many times, or a class if the clone is expanded.

v_call	d_call	cdr3_length	j_call	clone_size	cdr3_aa	cdr3_nt
TRBV30	TRBD1	12	TRBJ1-2	once	CAWGTGPGGYTF	TGTGCCTGGGGGACAGGGCCGGGCGGCTACACCTTC
TRBV28	TRBD1	15	TRBJ2-7	once	CASTLGDRTSYEQYF	TGTGCCAGCACCCTAGGGGACAGGACTTCCTACGAGCAGTACTTC
TRBV29-1	.	13	TRBJ1-2	.	CSVYGGEPYGYTF	TGCAGCGTTTACGGCGGCGAGCCCTATGGCTACACCTTC
TRBV9	.	14	TRBJ2-2	once	CASSVAPHTGELFF	TGTGCCAGCAGCGTAGCTCCCCACACCGGGGAGCTGTTTTTT
TRBV2	TRBD1	15	TRBJ1-2	.	CASSETGAQLGGYTF	TGTGCCAGCAGTGAGACAGGGGCACAATTGGGTGGCTACACCTTC
TRBV19	TRBD1	17	TRBJ2-1	once	CASSITWGQGIYNEQFF	TGTGCCAGTAGTATAACCTGGGGACAGGGGATCTACAATGAGCAGTTCTTC
TRBV10-3	.	16	TRBJ2-5	.	CAISESPQGIVETQYF	TGTGCCATCAGTGAGTCCCCCCAGGGGATTGTGGAGACCCAGTACTTC
TRBV29-1	.	14	TRBJ1-2	few	CSVEARVNNYGYTF	TGCAGCGTTGAAGCCAGGGTAAACAACTATGGCTACACCTTC
TRBV3-1/TRBV3-2	.	15	TRBJ2-5	.	CASSLKDRFAETQYF	TGTGCCAGCAGCCTAAAGGACAGATTTGCAGAGACCCAGTACTTC
TRBV15	TRBD1	16	TRBJ2-1	.	CATSRDIGGAYNEQFF	TGTGCCACCAGCAGAGATATAGGGGGCGCTTACAATGAGCAGTTCTTC
TRBV29-1	.	15	TRBJ2-5	.	CSVGEGTSPQETQYF	TGCAGCGTGGGAGAGGGAACTTCCCCCCAAGAGACCCAGTACTTC
TRBV7-9	.	16	TRBJ2-2	.	CASSKLGSRYSGELFF	TGTGCCAGCAGCAAACTGGGCAGTAGGTACTCCGGGGAGCTGTTTTTT
TRBV6-5	.	13	TRBJ2-7	.	CASIQTSPHEQYF	TGTGCCAGCATCCAAACAAGTCCCCACGAGCAGTACTTC
TRBV6-1	TRBD1	18	TRBJ1-5	.	CASSEWGTGGGLFQPQHF	TGTGCCAGCAGTGAATGGGGGACAGGGGGCGGTTTATTTCAGCCCCAGCATTTT
TRBV30	TRBD1	13	TRBJ1-5	many	CAWSGTGLQPQHF	TGTGCCTGGAGCGGGACAGGGCTTCAGCCCCAGCATTTT
TRBV30	.	14	TRBJ2-2	.	CAWSGTTNTGELFF	TGTGCCTGGAGCGGGACAACGAACACCGGGGAGCTGTTTTTT
TRBV10-3	TRBD1	15	TRBJ1-1	.	CAISAGTGWGSEAFF	TGTGCCATCAGTGCGGGGACAGGGTGGGGTTCCGAAGCTTTCTTT
TRBV19	.	16	TRBJ2-2	.	CASKGEGLINTGELFF	TGTGCCAGTAAGGGGGAAGGCCTTATTAACACCGGGGAGCTGTTTTTT
TRBV5-1	.	15	TRBJ2-7	.	CASSLSGGDSYEQYF	TGCGCCAGCAGCTTGTCGGGCGGGGATTCCTACGAGCAGTACTTC
TRBV15	.	16	TRBJ1-2	.	CATSRSRGKSNYGYTF	TGTGCCACCAGCAGATCTCGCGGGAAAAGTAACTATGGCTACACCTTC
TRBV19	.	14	TRBJ1-1	.	CASSRGMLPDLAFF	TGTGCCAGTAGTAGAGGAATGCTGCCCGACCTAGCTTTCTTT
TRBV6-1	.	13	TRBJ2-7	.	CASSEGGTYEQYF	TGTGCCAGCAGTGAAGGCGGAACCTACGAGCAGTACTTC
TRBV7-9	.	14	TRBJ1-3	.	CASSMEGILHTIYF	TGTGCCAGCAGCATGGAGGGTATTTTGCACACCATATATTTT
TRBV19	.	15	TRBJ1-5	.	CASSIVGGGNQPQHF	TGTGCCAGTAGTATAGTGGGGGGAGGCAATCAGCCCCAGCATTTT
TRBV2	.	14	TRBJ1-3	.	CASRTTGKGNTIYF	TGTGCCAGCCGAACTACAGGGAAAGGAAACACCATATATTTT
TRBV28	.	15	TRBJ1-6	once	CASSQQGPHNSPLHF	TGTGCCAGCAGTCAACAGGGCCCACATAATTCACCCCTCCACTTT
TRBV9	.	14	TRBJ1-3	.	CASSVRSSGNTIYF	TGTGCCAGCAGCGTACGGAGCTCTGGAAACACCATATATTTT
TRBV7-9	TRBD2	13	TRBJ2-7	.	CASRGGLDYEQYF	TGTGCCAGCAGGGGAGGACTAGACTACGAGCAGTACTTC
TRBV6-6	.	13	TRBJ2-2	.	CASSLRVDSALFF	TGTGCCAGCAGTCTCCGGGTGGACAGCGCGCTGTTTTTT
TRBV5-1	.	15	TRBJ1-5	.	CARSPPGRLFQPQHF	TGCGCCAGAAGCCCCCCAGGGCGCCTTTTTCAGCCCCAGCATTTT
TRBV3-1/TRBV3-2	TRBD2	14	TRBJ2-5	.	CASSWRGAEETQYF	TGTGCCAGCAGCTGGCGGGGGGCTGAAGAGACCCAGTACTTC
TRBV14	.	18	TRBJ2-1	.	CASSQNILTGYGWNEQFF	TGTGCCAGCAGCCAAAATATACTCACAGGGTATGGTTGGAATGAGCAGTTCTTC
TRBV4-2	TRBD2	22	TRBJ2-1	.	CASSPARGGGSNREGLGNEQFF	TGTGCCAGCAGCCCCGCCCGCGGGGGGGGAAGTAACAGGGAAGGGTTAGGCAATGAGCAGTTCTTC
TRBV7-9	TRBD2	16	TRBJ2-7	.	CASSLFLAGGHIEQYF	TGTGCCAGCAGCTTATTCCTAGCGGGGGGGCATATCGAGCAGTACTTC
TRBV19	TRBD1	13	TRBJ1-5	.	CASGQGFNQPQHF	TGTGCCAGCGGACAGGGGTTCAATCAGCCCCAGCATTTT
TRBV7-9	.	15	TRBJ1-6	few	CASSPQAGRESPLHF	TGTGCCAGCAGCCCTCAAGCAGGACGGGAATCACCCCTCCACTTT
TRBV19	.	15	TRBJ2-2	.	CASSIRAGDPGELFF	TGTGCCAGTAGTATTAGGGCAGGGGACCCCGGGGAGCTGTTTTTT
TRBV5-1	.	14	TRBJ1-2	.	CASSRATGSYGYTF	TGCGCCAGCAGCCGTGCCACAGGCAGTTATGGCTACACCTTC
TRBV5-8	.	16	TRBJ2-4	.	CASSWRLAIAKNIQYF	TGTGCCAGCAGCTGGCGACTGGCGATAGCCAAAAACATTCAGTACTTC
TRBV30	TRBD2	14	TRBJ2-5	.	CAWAGLANQETQYF	TGTGCCTGGGCGGGACTAGCGAACCAAGAGACCCAGTACTTC
TRBV7-9	TRBD1	18	TRBJ2-3	.	CASSSSRDRVSRTDTQYF	TGTGCCAGCAGCTCATCCCGGGACAGGGTTAGTCGAACAGATACGCAGTATTTT
TRBV20-1	.	14	TRBJ2-5	.	CSASSRGSQETQYF	TGCAGTGCTAGTAGCCGGGGGTCTCAAGAGACCCAGTACTTC
TRBV6-2/TRBV6-3	.	12	TRBJ2-7	many	CASSWAIYEQYF	TGTGCCAGCAGTTGGGCCATCTACGAGCAGTACTTC
TRBV3-1/TRBV3-2	.	13	TRBJ2-5	.	CASSQDTWATQYF	TGTGCCAGCAGCCAAGATACGTGGGCCACCCAGTACTTC
TRBV28	TRBD2	14	TRBJ2-7	.	CATQPGLAGYEQYF	TGTGCCACCCAACCGGGACTAGCGGGCTACGAGCAGTACTTC
TRBV24-1	.	15	TRBJ2-3	once	CATSDSQGTTDTQYF	TGTGCCACCAGTGATTCCCAGGGGACCACAGATACGCAGTATTTT
TRBV7-3	TRBD1	13	TRBJ2-1	.	CASSAGGPDEQFF	TGTGCCAGCAGCGCAGGGGGTCCGGATGAGCAGTTCTTC
TRBV19	.	14	TRBJ2-3	.	CASSIREGTDTQYF	TGTGCCAGTAGTATCAGGGAGGGCACAGATACGCAGTATTTT
TRBV5-1	.	15	TRBJ1-6	.	CASSLEVGGSSPLHF	TGCGCCAGCAGCTTGGAGGTCGGGGGTAGTTCACCCCTCCACTTT
TRBV12-3/TRBV12-4	.	13	TRBJ2-7	.	CASSLGQSYEQYF	TGTGCCAGCAGTTTGGGGCAGAGCTACGAGCAGTACTTC
TRBV9	TRBD1	14	TRBJ2-5	.	CASSVGAGGETQYF	TGTGCCAGCAGCGTAGGGGCAGGGGGAGAGACCCAGTACTTC
TRBV5-1	.	15	TRBJ1-1	.	CASSLVAGMNTEAFF	TGCGCCAGCAGCTTGGTTGCAGGGATGAACACTGAAGCTTTCTTT
TRBV9	.	15	TRBJ2-5	.	CASSTGTQRQETQYF	TGTGCCAGCAGCACTGGGACTCAACGTCAAGAGACCCAGTACTTC
TRBV27	TRBD1	15	TRBJ2-7	.	CASSPWGQGAGEQYF	TGTGCCAGCAGCCCTTGGGGACAGGGGGCCGGCGAGCAGTACTTC
TRBV24-1	TRBD2	16	TRBJ2-2	.	CATSTSGGGNTGELFF	TGTGCCACCAGTACTAGCGGGGGCGGAAACACCGGGGAGCTGTTTTTT
TRBV3-1/TRBV3-2	.	15	TRBJ2-7	.	CASSPNSGYSYEQYF	TGTGCCAGCAGCCCGAACTCAGGGTACAGCTACGAGCAGTACTTC
TRBV3-1/TRBV3-2	.	14	TRBJ2-2	few	CASSQYRNTGELFF	TGTGCCAGCAGCCAATACAGGAACACCGGGGAGCTGTTTTTT
TRBV2	TRBD1	16	TRBJ2-6	.	CASTRGQGPGANVLTF	TGTGCCAGCACCAGAGGACAGGGTCCCGGGGCCAACGTCCTGACTTTC
TRBV29-1	TRBD2	14	TRBJ2-2	.	CSVRRGGDTGELFF	TGCAGCGTTCGGCGGGGGGGCGACACCGGGGAGCTGTTTTTT